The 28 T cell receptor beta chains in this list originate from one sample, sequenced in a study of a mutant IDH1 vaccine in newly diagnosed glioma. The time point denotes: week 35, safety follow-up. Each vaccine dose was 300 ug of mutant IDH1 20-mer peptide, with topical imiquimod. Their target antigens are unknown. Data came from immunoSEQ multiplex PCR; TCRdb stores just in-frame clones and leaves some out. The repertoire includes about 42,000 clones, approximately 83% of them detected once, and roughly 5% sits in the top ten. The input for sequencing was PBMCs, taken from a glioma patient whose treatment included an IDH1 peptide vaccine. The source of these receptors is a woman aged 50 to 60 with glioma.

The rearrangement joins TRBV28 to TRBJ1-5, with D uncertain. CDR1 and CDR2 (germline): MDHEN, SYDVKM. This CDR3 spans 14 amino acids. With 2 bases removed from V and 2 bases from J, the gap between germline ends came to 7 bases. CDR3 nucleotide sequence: TGTGCCAGCAGTTTAGACGGGCGCAATCAGCCCCAGCATTTT. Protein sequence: CASSLDGRNQPQHF.

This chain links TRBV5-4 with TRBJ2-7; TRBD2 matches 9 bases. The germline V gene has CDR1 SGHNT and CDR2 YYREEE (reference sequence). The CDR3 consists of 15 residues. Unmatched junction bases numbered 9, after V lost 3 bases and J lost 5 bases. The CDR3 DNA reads TGTGCCAGCAGCTCCACTGCGGGGGGGCCAAACGAGCAGTACTTC. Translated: CASSSTAGGPNEQYF.

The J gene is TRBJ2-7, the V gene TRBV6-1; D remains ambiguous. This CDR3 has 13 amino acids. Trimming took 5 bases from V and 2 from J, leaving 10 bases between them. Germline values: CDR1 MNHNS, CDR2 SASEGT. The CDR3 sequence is CASSHDHAYEQYF. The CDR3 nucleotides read TGTGCCAGCAGTCATGACCATGCCTACGAGCAGTACTTC.

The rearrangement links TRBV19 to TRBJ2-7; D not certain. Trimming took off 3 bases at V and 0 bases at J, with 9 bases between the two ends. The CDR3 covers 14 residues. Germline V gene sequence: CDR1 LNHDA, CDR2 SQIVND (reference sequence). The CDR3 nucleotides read TGTGCCAGTAGTATCACAAGGAGCTCCTACGAGCAGTACTTC. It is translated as CASSITRSSYEQYF. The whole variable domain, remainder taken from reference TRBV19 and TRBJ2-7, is DGGITQSPKYLFRKEGQNVTLSCEQNLNHDAMYWYRQDPGQGLRLIYYSQIVNDFQKGDIAEGYSVSREKKESFPLTVTSAQKNPTAFYLCASSITRSSYEQYFGPGTRLTVT.

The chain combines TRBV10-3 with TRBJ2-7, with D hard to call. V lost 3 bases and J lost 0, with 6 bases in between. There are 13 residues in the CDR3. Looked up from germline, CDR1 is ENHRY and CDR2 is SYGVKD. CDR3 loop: CAISEGYSYEQYF. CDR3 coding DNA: TGTGCCATCAGTGAAGGCTACTCCTACGAGCAGTACTTC.

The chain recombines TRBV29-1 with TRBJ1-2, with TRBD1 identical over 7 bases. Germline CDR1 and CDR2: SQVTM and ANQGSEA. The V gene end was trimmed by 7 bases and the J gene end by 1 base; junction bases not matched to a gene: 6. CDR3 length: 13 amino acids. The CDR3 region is CSAGGTVNYGYTF. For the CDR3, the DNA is TGCAGCGCCGGGGGGACAGTTAACTATGGCTACACCTTC.

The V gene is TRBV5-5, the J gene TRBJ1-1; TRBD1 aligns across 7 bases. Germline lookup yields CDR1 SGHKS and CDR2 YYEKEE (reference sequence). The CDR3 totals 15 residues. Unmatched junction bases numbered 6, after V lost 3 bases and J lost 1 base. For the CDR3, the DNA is TGTGCCAGCAGCTCCAGACAGGGATCGAACACTGAAGCTTTCTTT. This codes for CASSSRQGSNTEAFF.

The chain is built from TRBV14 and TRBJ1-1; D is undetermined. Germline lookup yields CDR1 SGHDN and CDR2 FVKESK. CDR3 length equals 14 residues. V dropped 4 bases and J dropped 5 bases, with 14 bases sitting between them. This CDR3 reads CASSRLEGRTEAFF. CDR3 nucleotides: TGTGCCAGCAGCCGTCTGGAGGGCCGGACTGAAGCTTTCTTT.

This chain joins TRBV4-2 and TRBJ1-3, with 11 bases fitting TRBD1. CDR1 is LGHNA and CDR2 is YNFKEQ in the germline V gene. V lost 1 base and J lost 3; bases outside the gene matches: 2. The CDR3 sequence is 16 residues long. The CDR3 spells CASSQVGTGGGNTIYF. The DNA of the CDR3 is TGTGCCAGCAGCCAAGTCGGGACAGGGGGTGGAAACACCATATATTTT.

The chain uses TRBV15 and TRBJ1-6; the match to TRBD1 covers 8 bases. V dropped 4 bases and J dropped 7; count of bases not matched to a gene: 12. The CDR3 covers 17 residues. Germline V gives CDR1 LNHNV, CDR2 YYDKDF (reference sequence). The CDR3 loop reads CATSITFQGASNSPLHF. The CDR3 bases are TGTGCCACCAGCATTACTTTCCAGGGGGCGTCCAATTCACCCCTCCACTTT.

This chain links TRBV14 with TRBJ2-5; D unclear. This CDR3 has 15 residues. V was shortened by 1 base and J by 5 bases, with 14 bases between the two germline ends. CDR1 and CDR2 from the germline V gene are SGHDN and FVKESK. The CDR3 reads CASSQGRVLRETQYF. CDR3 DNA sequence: TGTGCCAGCAGCCAAGGAAGGGTCCTACGGGAGACCCAGTACTTC.

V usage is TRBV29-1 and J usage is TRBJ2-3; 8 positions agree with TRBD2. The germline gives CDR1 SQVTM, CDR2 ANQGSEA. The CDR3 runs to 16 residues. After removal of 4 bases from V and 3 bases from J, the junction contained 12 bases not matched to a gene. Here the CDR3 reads CSVGYASIAGTDTQYF. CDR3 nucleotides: TGCAGCGTTGGCTACGCGTCTATAGCGGGAACAGATACGCAGTATTTT.

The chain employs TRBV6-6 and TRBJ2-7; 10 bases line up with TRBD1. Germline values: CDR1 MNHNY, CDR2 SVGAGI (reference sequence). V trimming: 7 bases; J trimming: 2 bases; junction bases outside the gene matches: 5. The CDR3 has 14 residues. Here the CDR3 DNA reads TGTGCCAGCAACTCGGACAGGGGGACCTACGAGCAGTACTTC. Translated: CASNSDRGTYEQYF.

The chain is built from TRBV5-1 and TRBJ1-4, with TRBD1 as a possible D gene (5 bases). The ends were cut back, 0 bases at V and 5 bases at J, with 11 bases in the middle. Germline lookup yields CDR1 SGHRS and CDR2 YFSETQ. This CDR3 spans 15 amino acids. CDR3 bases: TGCGCCAGCAGCTTGGCCCCGTGGGACAATGAAAAACTGTTTTTT. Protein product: CASSLAPWDNEKLFF.

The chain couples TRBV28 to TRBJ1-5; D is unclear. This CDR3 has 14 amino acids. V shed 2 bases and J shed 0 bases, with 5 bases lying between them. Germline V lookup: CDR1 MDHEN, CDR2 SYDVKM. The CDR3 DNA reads TGTGCCAGCAGTTTACAGTATAGCAATCAGCCCCAGCATTTT. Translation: CASSLQYSNQPQHF.

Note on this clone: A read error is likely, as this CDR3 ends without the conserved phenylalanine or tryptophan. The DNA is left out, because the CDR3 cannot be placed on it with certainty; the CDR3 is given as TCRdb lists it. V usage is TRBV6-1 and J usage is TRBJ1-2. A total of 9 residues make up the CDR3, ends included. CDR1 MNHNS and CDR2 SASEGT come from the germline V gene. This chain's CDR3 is CASSEMGTI.

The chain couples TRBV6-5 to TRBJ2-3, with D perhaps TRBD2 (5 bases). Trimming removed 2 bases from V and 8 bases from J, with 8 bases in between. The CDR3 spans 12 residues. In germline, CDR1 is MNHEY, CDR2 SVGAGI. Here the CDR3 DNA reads TGTGCCAGCAGTTACAATCGGGGTACGCAGTATTTT. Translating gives CASSYNRGTQYF.

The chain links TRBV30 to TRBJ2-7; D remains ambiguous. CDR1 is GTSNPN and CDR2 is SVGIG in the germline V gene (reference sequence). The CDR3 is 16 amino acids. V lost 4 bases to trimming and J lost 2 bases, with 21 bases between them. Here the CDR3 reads CAWTFYSGSFPYEQYF. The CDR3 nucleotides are TGTGCCTGGACCTTTTATTCCGGGTCCTTTCCCTACGAGCAGTACTTC.

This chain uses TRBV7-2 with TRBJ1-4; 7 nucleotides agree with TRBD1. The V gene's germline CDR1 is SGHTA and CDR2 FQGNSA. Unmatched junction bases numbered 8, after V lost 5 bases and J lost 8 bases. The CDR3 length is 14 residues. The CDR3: CASSPRPGGEKLFF. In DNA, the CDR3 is TGTGCCAGCAGCCCCCGGCCAGGGGGGGAAAAACTGTTTTTT.

This CDR3 reads CASSSNPGDTQYF. CDR3 DNA sequence: TGTGCCAGCAGTTCCAATCCGGGAGATACGCAGTATTTT. The chain carries TRBV6-5 and TRBJ2-3; D gene ambiguous. The CDR3 length is 13 residues. Germline assignment: CDR1 MNHEY and CDR2 SVGAGI. Trimming removed 4 bases from V and 5 bases from J, with 10 bases in between.

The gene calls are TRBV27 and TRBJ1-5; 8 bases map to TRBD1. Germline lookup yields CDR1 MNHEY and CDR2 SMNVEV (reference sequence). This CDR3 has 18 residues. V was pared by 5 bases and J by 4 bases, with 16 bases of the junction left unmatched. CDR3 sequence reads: CASSTRARTGTDNQPQHF. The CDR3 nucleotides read TGTGCCAGCAGTACCCGGGCCCGGACAGGGACGGATAATCAGCCCCAGCATTTT.

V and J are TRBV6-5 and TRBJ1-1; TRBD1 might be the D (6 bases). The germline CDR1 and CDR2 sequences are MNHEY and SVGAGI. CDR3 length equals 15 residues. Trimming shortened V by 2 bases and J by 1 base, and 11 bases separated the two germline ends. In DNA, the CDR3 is TGTGCCAGCAGTTACCCAGGACAGCGGAACACTGAAGCTTTCTTT. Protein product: CASSYPGQRNTEAFF.

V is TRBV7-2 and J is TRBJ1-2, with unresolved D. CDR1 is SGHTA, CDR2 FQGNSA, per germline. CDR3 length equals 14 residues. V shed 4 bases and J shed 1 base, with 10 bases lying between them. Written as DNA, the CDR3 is TGTGCCAGCAGCTCCAGTTCTCTTAACTATGGCTACACCTTC. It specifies CASSSSSLNYGYTF.

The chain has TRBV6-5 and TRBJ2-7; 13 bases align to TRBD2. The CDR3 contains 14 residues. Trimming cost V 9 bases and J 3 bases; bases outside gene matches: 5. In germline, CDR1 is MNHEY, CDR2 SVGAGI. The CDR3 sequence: CASAGLAGLYEQYF. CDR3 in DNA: TGTGCCAGTGCGGGACTAGCGGGGCTCTACGAGCAGTACTTC.

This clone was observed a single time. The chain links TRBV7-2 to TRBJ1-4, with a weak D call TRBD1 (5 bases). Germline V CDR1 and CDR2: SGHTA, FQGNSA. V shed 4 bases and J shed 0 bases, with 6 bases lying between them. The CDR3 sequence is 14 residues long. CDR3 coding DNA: TGTGCCAGCAGCTGGACATCAACTAATGAAAAACTGTTTTTT. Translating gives CASSWTSTNEKLFF.

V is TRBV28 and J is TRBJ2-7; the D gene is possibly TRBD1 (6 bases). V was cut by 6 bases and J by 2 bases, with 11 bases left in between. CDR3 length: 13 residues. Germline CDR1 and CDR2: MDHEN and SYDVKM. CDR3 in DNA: TGTGCCAGCAGGTACAGGGTTCCCTACGAGCAGTACTTC. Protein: CASRYRVPYEQYF.

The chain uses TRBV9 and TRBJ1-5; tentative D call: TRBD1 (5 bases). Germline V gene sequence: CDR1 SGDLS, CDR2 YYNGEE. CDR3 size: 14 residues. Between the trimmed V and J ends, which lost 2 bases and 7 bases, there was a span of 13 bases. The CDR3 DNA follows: TGTGCCAGCAGCGTCGACGGGGCCGGGCAGCCCCAGCATTTT. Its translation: CASSVDGAGQPQHF. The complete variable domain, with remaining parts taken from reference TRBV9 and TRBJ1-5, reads DSGVTQTPKHLITATGQRVTLRCSPRSGDLSVYWYQQSLDQGLQFLIQYYNGEERAKGNILERFSAQQFPDLHSELNLSSLELGDSALYFCASSVDGAGQPQHFGDGTRLSIL.

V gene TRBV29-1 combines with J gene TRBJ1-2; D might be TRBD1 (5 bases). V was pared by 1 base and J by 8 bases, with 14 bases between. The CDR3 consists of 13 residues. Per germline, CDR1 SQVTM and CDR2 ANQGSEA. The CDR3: CSVEGFGARGYTF. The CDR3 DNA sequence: TGCAGCGTTGAAGGGTTCGGGGCCCGGGGCTACACCTTC.